This T cell receptor beta chain was profiled in a study of liver allograft versus peripheral blood T cells. Looking at the study overall: Peripheral blood of the recipients supplied T cell receptor repertoires that were compared with those in transplanted livers.

This clonotype is labeled as medium-sized. TCRdb ran MiXCR on the reads and lists one entry per CDR3 protein. The sample has roughly 2,700 distinct CDR3 sequences, under 20% seen once. With 0 bases clipped from V and 0 bases from J, the junction kept 10 bases outside the gene matches. The germline V gene encodes CDR1 MNHEY and CDR2 SVGEGT. This CDR3 is built from 18 residues. V gene TRBV6-2 or TRBV6-3 combines with J gene TRBJ2-7, with 8 bases fitting TRBD2. This TCR was sampled from a human patient who had a liver transplant. A share of the T cells may be of graft donor origin. CDR3: CASSYSMDDSGTSYEQYF. CDR3 DNA sequence: TGTGCCAGCAGTTACTCGATGGACGATAGCGGGACCTCCTACGAGCAGTACTTC.